The 27 T cell receptor beta chains below come from one sample, sequenced in a study of siplizumab effects on memory and regulatory T cells. TCRdb's copy holds only in-frame clones and misses some; the assay was immunoSEQ multiplex PCR. There are about 100,000 clones in the sample; about 95% occur only once, and 1% to 1.5% lies in the top ten. The specimen was non-Treg CD4+ T cells sorted from blood. The receptors stem from a human donor in good health.

The V gene is TRBV28, the J gene TRBJ2-7, with unresolved D. Looked up from germline, CDR1 is MDHEN and CDR2 is SYDVKM. Trimming removed 7 bases at V and 2 bases at J, with 18 bases between. The CDR3 has 15 residues. The chain's CDR3 is CASTQETAAAYEQYF. In DNA form, the CDR3 reads TGTGCCAGCACGCAAGAAACAGCCGCAGCCTACGAGCAGTACTTC.

This chain uses TRBV6-4 with TRBJ1-2; 9 bases align to TRBD1. V lost 6 bases to trimming and J lost 4 bases; unmatched junction nucleotides: 6. CDR1 is MRHNA, CDR2 SNTAGT, per germline. The CDR3 sequence is 14 residues long. The CDR3 is CASSQDRGVYGYTF. The CDR3 DNA reads TGTGCCAGCAGCCAGGACAGGGGCGTCTATGGCTACACCTTC.

This clone was seen a single time. The chain has TRBV7-9 and TRBJ2-5; the D is unclear. V was trimmed by 5 bases and J by 4 bases, leaving 8 bases between them. Looked up from germline, CDR1 is SEHNR and CDR2 is FQNEAQ (reference sequence). CDR3 length: 12 residues. CDR3 nucleotides: TGTGCCAGCAGCCAAACCGGAGAGACCCAGTACTTC. Residues: CASSQTGETQYF. Using reference TRBV7-9 and TRBJ2-5 for the parts outside the CDR3, the full variable domain is DTGVSQNPRHKITKRGQNVTFRCDPISEHNRLYWYRQTLGQGPEFLTYFQNEAQLEKSRLLSDRFSAERPKGSFSTLEIQRTEQGDSAMYLCASSQTGETQYFGPGTRLLVL.

This clone was detected only once. This chain joins TRBV7-2 and TRBJ2-1; a possible D gene is TRBD2 (6 bases). From germline, CDR1 is SGHTA and CDR2 FQGNSA. The CDR3 is 15 residues long. With 5 bases removed from V and 9 bases from J, the gap between germline ends came to 20 bases. The CDR3 DNA follows: TGTGCCAGCAGCCCGGAGGGACTCGGGCCGGGTGAGCAGTTCTTC. This translates into CASSPEGLGPGEQFF.

V gene TRBV5-1 combines with J gene TRBJ1-3; D gene unclear. Per germline, CDR1 SGHRS and CDR2 YFSETQ. V was cut by 1 base and J by 0 bases, with 8 bases left in between. The CDR3 extends over 15 amino acids. CDR3 in DNA: TGCGCCAGCAGCTTGAATATTCCCTCTGGAAACACCATATATTTT. Translation: CASSLNIPSGNTIYF. Variable domain in full (rest from reference TRBV5-1 and TRBJ1-3): KAGVTQTPRYLIKTRGQQVTLSCSPISGHRSVSWYQQTPGQGLQFLFEYFSETQRNKGNFPGRFSGRQFSNSRSEMNVSTLELGDSALYLCASSLNIPSGNTIYFGEGSWLTVV.

Concerning this clone itself: At the DNA level, this CDR3 is encoded by other sequences in the same sample as well. The rearrangement links TRBV5-4 to TRBJ2-1; 8 bases map to TRBD1. V lost 1 base and J lost 6; bases outside the gene matches: 0. The germline gives CDR1 SGHNT, CDR2 YYREEE (reference sequence). The CDR3 spans 13 residues. CDR3 amino acids: CASSLTGGNEQFF. The CDR3 DNA is TGTGCCAGCAGCTTGACAGGGGGCAATGAGCAGTTCTTC.

This sequence joins TRBV7-2 and TRBJ2-1, with D maybe TRBD2 (5 bases). The length of the CDR3 is 14 residues. Germline CDR1 is SGHTA and CDR2 is FQGNSA. The V gene lost 4 bases and the J gene lost 9 bases, with 16 bases spanning the gap. DNA of the CDR3: TGTGCCAGCAGCTCAAACCCCGGGGTCGGTGAGCAGTTCTTC. Translation: CASSSNPGVGEQFF.

The chain is built from TRBV28 and TRBJ2-2, with D perhaps matching TRBD2 (6 bases). The CDR3 totals 15 residues. CDR1 is MDHEN and CDR2 is SYDVKM in the germline V gene. Trimming shortened V by 10 bases and J by 7 bases, and 22 bases separated the two germline ends. The CDR3 DNA follows: TGTGCCACTCCAAAAGGGGCGGGATCGGACGGGGAGCTGTTTTTT. Translating it yields CATPKGAGSDGELFF.

The genes are TRBV5-1 and TRBJ2-3; maybe TRBD2 (5 bases). Germline V CDR1 and CDR2: SGHRS, YFSETQ. Trimming stripped 4 bases from V and 5 bases from J, with 14 bases between. The CDR3 is made up of 14 amino acids. The CDR3: CASSTGSKGDTQYF. The DNA of the CDR3 is TGCGCCAGCAGCACGGGGAGCAAGGGAGATACGCAGTATTTT.

This clone was seen more than once but under ten times. The J gene is TRBJ1-1, the V gene TRBV18, with 7 bases fitting TRBD1. The trim removed 5 bases at V and 5 bases at J, leaving 5 bases unmatched. This CDR3 spans 13 amino acids. Germline V gene sequence: CDR1 KGHSH, CDR2 LQKENI. The CDR3: CASSSDRVTEAFF. CDR3 coding DNA: TGTGCCAGCTCATCTGACAGGGTTACTGAAGCTTTCTTT.

This sequence joins TRBV7-2 and TRBJ2-5, with D possibly being TRBD1 (6 bases). Deletions cut 5 bases from V and 2 bases from J, with 12 bases between. The CDR3 loop spans 14 amino acids. From germline, CDR1 is SGHTA and CDR2 FQGNSA. The CDR3 reads CASSQNRVQETQYF. The DNA for the CDR3 is TGTGCCAGCAGCCAAAACAGGGTACAAGAGACCCAGTACTTC.

The chain is built from TRBV5-4 and TRBJ2-1, with 11 bases lining up with TRBD2. Germline values: CDR1 SGHNT, CDR2 YYREEE (reference sequence). V was clipped by 4 bases and J by 5 bases; unmatched bases: 5. The CDR3 spans 15 residues. This CDR3 is CASSPGTSGNNEQFF. CDR3 DNA: TGTGCCAGCAGCCCCGGGACTAGCGGCAACAATGAGCAGTTCTTC.

The chain links TRBV2 to TRBJ2-7, with 7 nucleotides matching TRBD1. The germline V gene has CDR1 SNHLY and CDR2 FYNNEI. The CDR3 loop spans 14 amino acids. J lost 3 bases, V lost 2 bases, and 4 bases had no gene match. CDR3 nucleotide sequence: TGTGCCAGCAGTGAAAAGGGGGCGCGCTACGAGCAGTACTTC. This encodes CASSEKGARYEQYF.

The chain joins TRBV19 to TRBJ2-7; 9 bases fit TRBD2. The CDR3 is made up of 15 amino acids. CDR1 is LNHDA and CDR2 is SQIVND in the germline V gene (reference sequence). V trimming: 3 bases; J trimming: 4 bases; junction bases outside the gene matches: 7. In DNA form, the CDR3 reads TGTGCCAGTAGTATCCTCGGACTAGCGTCTTACGAGCAGTACTTC. This encodes CASSILGLASYEQYF.

The chain links TRBV19 to TRBJ2-5, with TRBD1 identical over 7 bases. Germline V gene data show CDR1 as LNHDA and CDR2 as SQIVND (reference sequence). The CDR3 totals 13 residues. The J segment lost 3 bases and the V segment lost 6 bases, leaving 4 bases of the junction unmatched. The CDR3 DNA reads as TGTGCCAGTAGAAATACAGGGGAAGAGACCCAGTACTTC. As protein: CASRNTGEETQYF.

This sequence joins TRBV15 and TRBJ2-7, with D possibly matching TRBD2 (5 bases). This CDR3 has 14 residues. Germline V gene data show CDR1 as LNHNV and CDR2 as YYDKDF (reference sequence). The germline V and J ends were trimmed by 4 bases and 1 base, with 11 bases remaining between them. CDR3: CATSTMTGSYEQYF. In nucleotides, the CDR3 is TGTGCCACCAGCACCATGACGGGATCCTACGAGCAGTACTTC. The full variable domain, with the rest looked up from reference TRBV15 and TRBJ2-7, is DAMVIQNPRYQVTQFGKPVTLSCSQTLNHNVMYWYQQKSSQAPKLLFHYYDKDFNNEADTPDNFQSRRPNTSFCFLDIRSPGLGDTAMYLCATSTMTGSYEQYFGPGTRLTVT.

This chain uses TRBV27 with TRBJ1-4; D is unclear. This CDR3 is built from 16 residues. The germline V gene has CDR1 MNHEY and CDR2 SMNVEV (reference sequence). Trimming cost V 5 bases and J 1 base, with 14 bases left between them. Written as DNA, the CDR3 is TGTGCCAGCAGTCCCCTCAGTTTAGGAACTAATGAAAAACTGTTTTTT. Translating gives CASSPLSLGTNEKLFF.

The rearrangement uses TRBV10-1 and TRBJ2-1, with no clear D. V was cut by 3 bases and J by 3 bases, with 9 bases left in between. The CDR3 loop spans 14 amino acids. Germline CDR1 WNHNN, CDR2 SYGVQD (reference sequence). In DNA, the CDR3 is TGCGCCAGCAGTGAAGGTCAGATCTACAATGAGCAGTTCTTC. It specifies CASSEGQIYNEQFF.

The chain is built from TRBV4-1 and TRBJ1-2, with D perhaps matching TRBD1 (5 bases). CDR3 length: 15 amino acids. From germline, CDR1 is MGHRA and CDR2 YSYEKL. V was cut by 1 base and J by 1 base, with 10 bases left in between. The CDR3 bases are TGCGCCAGCAGCCAAGCAGGGAGTCGTAACTATGGCTACACCTTC. It encodes CASSQAGSRNYGYTF.

The rearrangement joins TRBV19 to TRBJ2-5; tentatively, D is TRBD2 (5 bases). The CDR3 is made up of 13 amino acids. CDR1 is LNHDA and CDR2 is SQIVND in the germline V gene (reference sequence). V was trimmed by 6 bases and J by 2 bases, leaving 10 bases between them. Here the CDR3 reads CASRSGSQETQYF. The CDR3 coding sequence is TGTGCCAGTAGGTCGGGATCTCAAGAGACCCAGTACTTC.

V is TRBV7-8 and J is TRBJ1-3, with D perhaps TRBD1 (6 bases). The germline gives CDR1 SGHVS, CDR2 FQNEAQ. V lost 5 bases and J lost 0, with 14 bases in between. The CDR3 sequence is 16 residues long. The CDR3 is CASSPQGFSSGNTIYF. The CDR3 DNA sequence: TGTGCCAGCAGCCCCCAGGGGTTCAGCTCTGGAAACACCATATATTTT.

CDR3 nucleotide sequence: TGTGCCAGCAGCTTAGAGCGGGACAATGAGCAGTTCTTC. This sequence encodes CASSLERDNEQFF. The chain joins TRBV7-9 to TRBJ2-1, with a possible D match to TRBD2 (6 bases). Germline CDR1 is SEHNR and CDR2 is FQNEAQ (reference sequence). The CDR3 consists of 13 residues. Trimming took off 1 base at V and 5 bases at J, with 6 bases between the two ends.

The chain has TRBV5-4 and TRBJ2-3; D is unclear. Germline CDR1 is SGHNT and CDR2 is YYREEE (reference sequence). Trimming removed 3 bases at V and 9 bases at J, with 17 bases between. The CDR3 loop spans 14 amino acids. The CDR3 DNA reads TGTGCCAGCAGCTCCCTCGGTCCAGTCCTAACGCAGTATTTT. It encodes CASSSLGPVLTQYF.

This clone was recorded a few times. The CDR3 bases are TGTGCCAGCAGTTATAGAAACAGGGCCCCTGAAGCTTTCTTT. This sequence encodes CASSYRNRAPEAFF. The chain combines TRBV9 with TRBJ1-1, with a weak D call TRBD1 (6 bases). This CDR3 is built from 14 residues. The germline CDR1 and CDR2 sequences are SGDLS and YYNGEE. V dropped 5 bases and J dropped 6 bases, with 17 bases sitting between them. Full variable domain (rest looked up from reference TRBV9 and TRBJ1-1): DSGVTQTPKHLITATGQRVTLRCSPRSGDLSVYWYQQSLDQGLQFLIQYYNGEERAKGNILERFSAQQFPDLHSELNLSSLELGDSALYFCASSYRNRAPEAFFGQGTRLTVV.

The rearrangement uses TRBV6-5 and TRBJ1-1; D is unresolved. Trimming left V 0 bases short and J 0 bases short, with 2 bases between. The CDR3 runs 13 residues. CDR1 is MNHEY, CDR2 SVGAGI, per germline. CDR3 in DNA: TGTGCCAGCAGTTACTCTCTGAACACTGAAGCTTTCTTT. Its translation: CASSYSLNTEAFF.

The chain combines TRBV12-5 with TRBJ2-3; the match to TRBD1 covers 7 bases. Germline CDR1 reads LGHNT; CDR2 reads FRNRAP. The CDR3 length is 16 residues. V was clipped by 2 bases and J by 3 bases; unmatched bases: 8. The CDR3 DNA follows: TGTGCTAGTGGTTTGCCGATGACAGGGCTTACAGATACGCAGTATTTT. It translates to CASGLPMTGLTDTQYF. The full variable domain, rest sourced from reference TRBV12-5 and TRBJ2-3, is DARVTQTPRHKVTEMGQEVTMRCQPILGHNTVFWYRQTMMQGLELLAYFRNRAPLDDSGMPKDRFSAEMPDATLATLKIQPSEPRDSAVYFCASGLPMTGLTDTQYFGPGTRLTVL.

This clone was detected a few times. The V and J genes are TRBV30 and TRBJ1-1; D gene uncertain. Trimming stripped 5 bases from V and 4 bases from J, with 17 bases between. Germline V gene data show CDR1 as GTSNPN and CDR2 as SVGIG (reference sequence). The CDR3 is 14 amino acids. The chain's CDR3 is CAWGYRGLGTEAFF. In DNA form, the CDR3 reads TGTGCCTGGGGCTACAGAGGGTTAGGCACTGAAGCTTTCTTT.